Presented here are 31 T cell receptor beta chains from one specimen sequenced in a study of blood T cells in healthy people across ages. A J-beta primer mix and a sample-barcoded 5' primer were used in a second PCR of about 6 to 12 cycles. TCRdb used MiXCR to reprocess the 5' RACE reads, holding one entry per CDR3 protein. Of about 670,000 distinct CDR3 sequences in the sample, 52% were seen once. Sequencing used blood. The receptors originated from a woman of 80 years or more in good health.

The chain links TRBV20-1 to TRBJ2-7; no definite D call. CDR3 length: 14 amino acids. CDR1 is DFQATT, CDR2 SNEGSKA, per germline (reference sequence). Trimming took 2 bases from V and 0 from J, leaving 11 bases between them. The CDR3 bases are TGCAGTGCTAGAAGGCAGCCGAGCTCCTACGAGCAGTACTTC. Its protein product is CSARRQPSSYEQYF.

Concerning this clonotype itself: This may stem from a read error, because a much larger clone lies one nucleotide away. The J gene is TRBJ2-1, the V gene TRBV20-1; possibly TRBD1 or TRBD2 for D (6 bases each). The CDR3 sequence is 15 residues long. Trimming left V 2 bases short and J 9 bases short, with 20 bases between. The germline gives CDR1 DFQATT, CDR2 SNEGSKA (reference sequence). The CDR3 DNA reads TGCAGTGCTAGACGGGGGCGGGTAACCTCAATTGAGCAGTTCTTC. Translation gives CSARRGRVTSIEQFF.

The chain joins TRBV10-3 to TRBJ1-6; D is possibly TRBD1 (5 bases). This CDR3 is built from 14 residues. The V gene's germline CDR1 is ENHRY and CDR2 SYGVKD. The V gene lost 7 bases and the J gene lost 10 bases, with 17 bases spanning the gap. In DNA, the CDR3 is TGTGCCATCAATGCTGGGCAAGGGGAATCACCCCTCCACTTT. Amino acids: CAINAGQGESPLHF.

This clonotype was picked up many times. This CDR3 reads CSGRTSGINEQFF. CDR3 sequence (DNA): TGCAGCGGAAGGACTAGCGGTATCAATGAGCAGTTCTTC. The chain combines TRBV29-1 with TRBJ2-1; TRBD2 matches 10 bases. The CDR3 is 13 residues long. Germline loops: CDR1 SQVTM, CDR2 ANQGSEA. Germline trimming cut 7 bases from V and 6 bases from J; bases unmatched to any gene: 6.

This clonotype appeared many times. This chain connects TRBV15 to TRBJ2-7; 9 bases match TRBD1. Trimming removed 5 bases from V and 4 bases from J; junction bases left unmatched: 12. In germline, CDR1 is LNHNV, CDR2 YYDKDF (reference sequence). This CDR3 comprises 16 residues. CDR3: CATSGQQQGAGYEQYF. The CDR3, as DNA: TGTGCCACCAGCGGACAACAACAGGGGGCGGGATACGAGCAGTACTTC.

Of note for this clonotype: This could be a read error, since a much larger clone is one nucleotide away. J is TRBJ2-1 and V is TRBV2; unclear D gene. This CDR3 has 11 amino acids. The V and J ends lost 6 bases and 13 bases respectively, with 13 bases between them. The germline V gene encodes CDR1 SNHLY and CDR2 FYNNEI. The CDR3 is CASRREETQFF. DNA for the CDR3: TGTGCCAGCAGGCGAGAAGAGACCCAGTTCTTC.

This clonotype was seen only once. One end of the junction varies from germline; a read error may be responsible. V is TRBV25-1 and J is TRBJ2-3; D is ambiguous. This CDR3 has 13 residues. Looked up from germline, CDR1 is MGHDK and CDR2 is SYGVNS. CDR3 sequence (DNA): TGTACCAGCAGTGAACTTGGTACAGATACGCAGTATTTT. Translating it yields CTSSELGTDTQYF. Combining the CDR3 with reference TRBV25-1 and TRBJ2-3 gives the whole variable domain EADIYQTPRYLVIGTGKKITLECSQTMGHDKMYWYQQDPGMELHLIHYSYGVNSTEKGDLSSESTVSRIRTEHFPLTLESARPSHTSQYLCTSSELGTDTQYFGPGTRLTVL.

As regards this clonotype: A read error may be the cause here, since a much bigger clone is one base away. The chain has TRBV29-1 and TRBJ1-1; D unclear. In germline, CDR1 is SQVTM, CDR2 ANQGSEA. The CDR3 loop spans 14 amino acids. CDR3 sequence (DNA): TGCAGTGGAAGGTGGTGCACAATGAACACTGAAGCTTTCTTT. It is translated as CSGRWCTMNTEAFF.

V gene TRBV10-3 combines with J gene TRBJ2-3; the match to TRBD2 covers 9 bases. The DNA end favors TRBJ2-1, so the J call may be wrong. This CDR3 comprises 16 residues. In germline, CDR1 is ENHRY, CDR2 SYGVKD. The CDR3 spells CAISESRAGGTDTQFF. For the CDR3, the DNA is TGTGCCATCAGTGAGTCCCGAGCGGGGGGCACAGATACGCAGTTCTTC.

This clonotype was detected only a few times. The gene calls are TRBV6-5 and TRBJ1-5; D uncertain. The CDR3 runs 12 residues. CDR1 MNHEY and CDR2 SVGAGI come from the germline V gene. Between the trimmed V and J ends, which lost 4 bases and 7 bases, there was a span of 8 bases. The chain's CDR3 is CASSWPGQPQHF. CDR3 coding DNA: TGTGCCAGCAGTTGGCCGGGCCAGCCCCAGCATTTT.

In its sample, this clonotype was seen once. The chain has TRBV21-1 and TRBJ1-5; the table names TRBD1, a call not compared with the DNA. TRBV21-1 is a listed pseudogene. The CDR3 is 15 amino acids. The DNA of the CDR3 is TGTGCCAGCAGCACCCGTAGGGGGGGGAATCAGCCCCAGCATTTT. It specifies CASSTRRGGNQPQHF.

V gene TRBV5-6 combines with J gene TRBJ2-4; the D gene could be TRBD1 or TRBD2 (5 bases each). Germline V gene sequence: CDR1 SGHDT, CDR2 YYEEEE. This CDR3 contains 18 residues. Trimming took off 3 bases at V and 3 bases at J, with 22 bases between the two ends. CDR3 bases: TGTGCCAGCAGCTGGGCAGGTGGGGGTCGGTTGGTCAAAAACATTCAGTACTTC. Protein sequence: CASSWAGGGRLVKNIQYF.

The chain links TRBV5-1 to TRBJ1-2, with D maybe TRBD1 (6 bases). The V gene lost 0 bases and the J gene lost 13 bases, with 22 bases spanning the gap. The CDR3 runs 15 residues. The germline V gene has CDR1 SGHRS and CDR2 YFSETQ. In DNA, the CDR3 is TGCGCCAGCAGCTTGGCCGAAACAGGGAGCCCTGGGAGCACCTTC. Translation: CASSLAETGSPGSTF.

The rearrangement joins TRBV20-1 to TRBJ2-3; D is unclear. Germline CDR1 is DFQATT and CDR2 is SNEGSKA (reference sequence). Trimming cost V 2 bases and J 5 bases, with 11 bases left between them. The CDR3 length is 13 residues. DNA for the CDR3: TGCAGTGCTAGACGGAGCCCACAAGATACGCAGTATTTT. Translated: CSARRSPQDTQYF.

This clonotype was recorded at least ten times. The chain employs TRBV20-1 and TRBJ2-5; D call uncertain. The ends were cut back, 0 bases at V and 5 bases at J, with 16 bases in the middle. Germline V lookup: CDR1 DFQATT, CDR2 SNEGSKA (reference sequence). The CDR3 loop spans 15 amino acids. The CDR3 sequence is CSARDVWGPTETQYF. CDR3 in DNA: TGCAGTGCTAGAGACGTGTGGGGTCCTACGGAGACCCAGTACTTC.

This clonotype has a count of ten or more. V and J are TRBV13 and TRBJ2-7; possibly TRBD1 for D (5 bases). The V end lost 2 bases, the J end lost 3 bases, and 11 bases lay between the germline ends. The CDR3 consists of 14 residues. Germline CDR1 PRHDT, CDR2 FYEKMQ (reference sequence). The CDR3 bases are TGTGCCAGCAGCTTACAGGGAATACTCTACGAGCAGTACTTC. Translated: CASSLQGILYEQYF.

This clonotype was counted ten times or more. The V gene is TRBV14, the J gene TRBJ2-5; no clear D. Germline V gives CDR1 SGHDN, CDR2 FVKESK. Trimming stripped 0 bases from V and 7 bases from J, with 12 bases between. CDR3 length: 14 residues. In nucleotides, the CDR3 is TGTGCCAGCAGCCAAGATTACGCCTCGGGGACCCAGTACTTC. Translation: CASSQDYASGTQYF.

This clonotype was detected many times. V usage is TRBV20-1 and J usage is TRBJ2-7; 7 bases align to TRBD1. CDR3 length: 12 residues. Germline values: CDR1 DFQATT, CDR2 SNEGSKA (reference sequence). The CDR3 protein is CRLGTDAYEQYF. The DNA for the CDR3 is TGCAGGTTGGGGACAGATGCCTACGAGCAGTACTTC.

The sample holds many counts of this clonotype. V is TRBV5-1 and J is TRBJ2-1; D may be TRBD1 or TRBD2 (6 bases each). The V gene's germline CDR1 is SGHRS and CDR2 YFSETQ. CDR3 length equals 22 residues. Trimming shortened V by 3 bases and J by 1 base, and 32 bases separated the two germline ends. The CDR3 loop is CASSSFGGSGGRGTRSYNEQFF. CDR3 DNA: TGCGCCAGCAGCTCTTTTGGCGGCTCTGGGGGGCGGGGCACCAGATCCTACAATGAGCAGTTCTTC.

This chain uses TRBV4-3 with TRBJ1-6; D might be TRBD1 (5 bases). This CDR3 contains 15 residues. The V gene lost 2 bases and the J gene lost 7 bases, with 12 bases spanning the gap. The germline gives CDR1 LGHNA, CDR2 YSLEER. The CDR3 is CASSQQPGRNSPLHF. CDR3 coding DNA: TGCGCCAGCAGCCAACAACCGGGGCGGAATTCACCCCTCCACTTT.

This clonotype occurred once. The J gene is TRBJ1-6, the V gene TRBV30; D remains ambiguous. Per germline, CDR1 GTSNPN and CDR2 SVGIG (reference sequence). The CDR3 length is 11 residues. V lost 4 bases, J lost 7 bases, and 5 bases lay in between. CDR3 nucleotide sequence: TGTGCCTGGACCCGAAATTCACCCCTCCACTTT. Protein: CAWTRNSPLHF.

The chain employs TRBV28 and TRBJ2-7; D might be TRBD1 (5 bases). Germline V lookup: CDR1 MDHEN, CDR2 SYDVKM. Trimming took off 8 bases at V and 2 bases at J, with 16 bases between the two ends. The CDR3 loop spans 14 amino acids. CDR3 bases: TGTGCCAGCCGCGACCCGACAGTAACCTACGAGCAGTACTTC. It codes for CASRDPTVTYEQYF.

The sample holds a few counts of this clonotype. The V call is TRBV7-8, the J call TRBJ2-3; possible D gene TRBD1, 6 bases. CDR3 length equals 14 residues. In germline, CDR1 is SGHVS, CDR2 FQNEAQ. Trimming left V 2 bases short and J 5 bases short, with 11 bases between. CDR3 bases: TGTGCCAGCAGCTTATCGGGGACAAGAGATACGCAGTATTTT. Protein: CASSLSGTRDTQYF.

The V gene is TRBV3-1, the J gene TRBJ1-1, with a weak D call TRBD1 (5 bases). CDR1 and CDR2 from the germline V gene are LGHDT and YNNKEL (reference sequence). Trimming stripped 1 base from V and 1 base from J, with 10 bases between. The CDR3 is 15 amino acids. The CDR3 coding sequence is TGTGCCAGCAGCCAAGGGGCAGGACAGAACACTGAAGCTTTCTTT. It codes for CASSQGAGQNTEAFF.

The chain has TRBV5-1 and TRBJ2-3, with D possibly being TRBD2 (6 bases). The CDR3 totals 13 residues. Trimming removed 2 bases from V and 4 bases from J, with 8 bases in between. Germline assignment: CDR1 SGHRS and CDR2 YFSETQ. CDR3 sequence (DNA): TGCGCCAGCAGCTTCGGGAGTCCAGATACGCAGTATTTT. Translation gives CASSFGSPDTQYF.

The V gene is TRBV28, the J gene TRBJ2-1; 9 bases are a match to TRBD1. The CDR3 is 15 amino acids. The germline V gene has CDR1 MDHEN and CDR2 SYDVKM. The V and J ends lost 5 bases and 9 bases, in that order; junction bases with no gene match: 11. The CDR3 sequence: CASSPTGTGSFEQFF. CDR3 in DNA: TGTGCCAGCAGTCCGACCGGGACAGGGTCGTTTGAGCAGTTCTTC.

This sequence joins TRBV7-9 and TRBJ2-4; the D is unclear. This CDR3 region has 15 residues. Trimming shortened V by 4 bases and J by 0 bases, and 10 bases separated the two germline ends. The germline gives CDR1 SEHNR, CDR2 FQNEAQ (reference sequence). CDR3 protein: CASSSAHIAKNIQYF. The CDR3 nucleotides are TGTGCCAGCAGCTCCGCCCACATAGCCAAAAACATTCAGTACTTC.

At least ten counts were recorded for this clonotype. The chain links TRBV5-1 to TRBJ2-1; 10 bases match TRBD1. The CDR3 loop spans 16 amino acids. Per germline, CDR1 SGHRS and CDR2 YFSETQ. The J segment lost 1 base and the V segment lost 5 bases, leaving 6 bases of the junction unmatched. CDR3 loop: CASSFWTGGSYNEQFF. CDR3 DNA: TGCGCCAGCAGTTTCTGGACAGGGGGGTCCTACAATGAGCAGTTCTTC.

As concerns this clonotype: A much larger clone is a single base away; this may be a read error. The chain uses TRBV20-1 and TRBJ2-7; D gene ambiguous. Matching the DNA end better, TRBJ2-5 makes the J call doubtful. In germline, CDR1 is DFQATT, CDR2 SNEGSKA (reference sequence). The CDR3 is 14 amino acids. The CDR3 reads CSAPPAARHETQYF. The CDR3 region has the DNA TGCAGTGCCCCTCCTGCTGCGCGCCACGAGACCCAGTACTTC.

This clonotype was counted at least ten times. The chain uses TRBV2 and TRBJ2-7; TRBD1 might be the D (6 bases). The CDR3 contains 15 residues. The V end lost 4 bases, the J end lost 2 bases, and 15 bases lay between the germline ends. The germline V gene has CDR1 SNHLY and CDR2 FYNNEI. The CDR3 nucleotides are TGTGCCAGCAGTGCAGGGACAAAAGCCGCCTACGAGCAGTACTTC. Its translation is CASSAGTKAAYEQYF.

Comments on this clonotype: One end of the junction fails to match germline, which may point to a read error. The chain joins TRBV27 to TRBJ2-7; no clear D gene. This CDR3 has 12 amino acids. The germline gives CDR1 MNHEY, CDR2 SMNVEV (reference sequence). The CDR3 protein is CASSLPEYDQYF. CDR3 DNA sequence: TGTGCCAGCAGTTTGCCCGAGTACGATCAGTACTTC.